The 29 T cell receptor beta chains below all came from one sample that was sequenced in a study of identical twins. One entry per CDR3 protein results from TCRdb running MiXCR on the 5' RACE reads. Among about 530,000 distinct CDR3 sequences, 20% to 25% were seen once, and the ten largest hold approximately 0.52%. These data were also reused for a study on yellow fever vaccine responses in identical twins.

The source material was CD4+ T cells sorted from blood. All receptors derive from a young woman in good health.

The chain links TRBV20-1 to TRBJ2-7; no clear D. The V gene's germline CDR1 is DFQATT and CDR2 SNEGSKA (reference sequence). The CDR3 contains 12 residues. Trimming took off 5 bases at V and 6 bases at J, with 14 bases between the two ends. CDR3 bases: TGCAGTGCTTCAAACCCAATTGGCGAGCAGTACGTC. This gives the protein CSASNPIGEQYV.

V is TRBV20-1 and J is TRBJ2-1; D is ambiguous. The germline gives CDR1 DFQATT, CDR2 SNEGSKA (reference sequence). Trimming cost V 1 base and J 6 bases, with 16 bases left between them. This CDR3 is built from 15 residues. In DNA, the CDR3 is TGCAGTGCTAGAGGGCTGGCGCTGAAGGTCAATGAGCAGTTCTTC. Translated: CSARGLALKVNEQFF.

This clonotype was counted only a few times. The genes are TRBV12-3 or TRBV12-4 and TRBJ2-7, with 11 bases that match TRBD2. The CDR3 loop spans 16 amino acids. V shed 4 bases and J 3 bases; nucleotides not matched to a gene: 8. The CDR3 DNA sequence: TGTGCCAGCAGTTACGCGACTAGCGGGACCGGCTACGAGCAGTACTTC. Translation: CASSYATSGTGYEQYF.

This clonotype has a handful of counts. The chain employs TRBV20-1 and TRBJ2-1, with 11 nucleotides matching TRBD2. This CDR3 is 16 amino acids long. Trimming cost V 6 bases and J 4 bases; bases outside gene matches: 11. Germline CDR1 and CDR2: DFQATT and SNEGSKA (reference sequence). CDR3 loop: CSAQRASGGMYNEQFF. In DNA form, the CDR3 reads TGCAGTGCCCAGAGGGCTAGCGGGGGGATGTACAATGAGCAGTTCTTC.

The V gene is TRBV28, the J gene TRBJ2-7; D might be TRBD1 (5 bases). V gave up 3 bases and J gave up 3 bases, with 15 bases separating them. CDR1 MDHEN and CDR2 SYDVKM come from the germline V gene. The CDR3 runs 15 residues. The CDR3 loop reads CASSLTVPPRYEQYF. The CDR3 bases are TGTGCCAGCAGTTTGACAGTCCCCCCTCGCTACGAGCAGTACTTC.

The V and J genes are TRBV3-1 and TRBJ2-3; 10 positions agree with TRBD2. Germline V gene lookup returns CDR1 LGHDT and CDR2 YNNKEL (reference sequence). Trimming removed 0 bases from V and 1 base from J; junction bases left unmatched: 4. The CDR3 spans 17 residues. CDR3 in DNA: TGTGCCAGCAGCCAAGATCTCGGGACTAGCGGCACAGATACGCAGTATTTT. Translating it yields CASSQDLGTSGTDTQYF.

This clonotype was found a few times. The V and J genes are TRBV20-1 and TRBJ2-3, with unresolved D. This CDR3 is 13 amino acids long. V lost 2 bases to trimming and J lost 6 bases, with 12 bases between them. From germline, CDR1 is DFQATT and CDR2 SNEGSKA (reference sequence). CDR3 coding DNA: TGCAGTGCTAGACTCCCGTTGGGTGATACGCAGTATTTT. This sequence encodes CSARLPLGDTQYF.

There are a few counts of this clonotype. The genes are TRBV28 and TRBJ2-1, with 7 nucleotides matching TRBD2. Germline CDR1 is MDHEN and CDR2 is SYDVKM. This CDR3 has 15 residues. Losses at the gene ends were 7 bases for V and 1 base for J; bases not matched to a gene: 7. For the CDR3, the DNA is TGTGCCAGCACTATCCGGGGGGAATCCTACAATGAGCAGTTCTTC. Its protein is CASTIRGESYNEQFF.

This chain connects TRBV4-1 to TRBJ2-2; D not certain. V lost 1 base and J lost 7, with 7 bases in between. The CDR3 extends over 13 amino acids. Germline V CDR1 and CDR2: MGHRA, YSYEKL. The CDR3 DNA follows: TGCGCCAGCAGCCAAGTCTGGGGCGGGGAGCTGTTTTTT. Translating it yields CASSQVWGGELFF.

This clonotype was found many times. The rearrangement links TRBV15 to TRBJ2-2; 8 bases match TRBD2. The V segment lost 1 base and the J segment 6 bases; nucleotides outside the gene matches: 10. This CDR3 spans 17 amino acids. Germline CDR1 is LNHNV and CDR2 is YYDKDF (reference sequence). CDR3 DNA sequence: TGTGCCACCAGCAGAGCCAGCGGGAGTGTTTTATCCGGGGAGCTGTTTTTT. Protein product: CATSRASGSVLSGELFF.

This chain links TRBV2 with TRBJ2-1, with 9 bases aligning to TRBD1. Germline CDR1 reads SNHLY; CDR2 reads FYNNEI. V lost 6 bases and J lost 8; bases outside the gene matches: 11. The CDR3 is 15 amino acids. The CDR3 DNA is TGTGCCAGCAGCGCTACCGGGACAGGGCCGGATGAGCAGTTCTTC. This codes for CASSATGTGPDEQFF.

This clonotype was seen a few times. V is TRBV12-3 or TRBV12-4 and J is TRBJ1-4; 9 bases are a match to TRBD1. This CDR3 has 15 residues. V lost 6 bases to trimming and J lost 3 bases; unmatched junction nucleotides: 5. CDR3 in DNA: TGTGCCAGCAGGCCGACAGGGGGACCTAATGAAAAACTGTTTTTT. It is translated as CASRPTGGPNEKLFF.

The V and J genes are TRBV20-1 and TRBJ1-6; maybe TRBD1 (6 bases). CDR1 is DFQATT, CDR2 SNEGSKA, per germline (reference sequence). The CDR3 spans 16 residues. The ends were cut back, 2 bases at V and 4 bases at J, with 15 bases in the middle. The CDR3 bases are TGCAGTGCTAGAACCACCGGGGGCACTTATAATTCACCCCTCCACTTT. Its protein product is CSARTTGGTYNSPLHF.

A few counts support this clonotype. The rearrangement joins TRBV24-1 to TRBJ1-5; no reliable D call. Germline V CDR1 and CDR2: KGHDR, SFDVKD. The CDR3 runs to 13 residues. With 6 bases removed from V and 2 bases from J, the gap between germline ends came to 7 bases. This chain's CDR3 is CATSSGGNQPQHF. The CDR3 DNA reads TGTGCCACCAGTAGTGGGGGCAATCAGCCCCAGCATTTT.

The chain links TRBV5-1 to TRBJ2-1; D gene uncertain. Trimming removed 4 bases at V and 3 bases at J, with 14 bases between. The germline V gene has CDR1 SGHRS and CDR2 YFSETQ. The CDR3 spans 15 residues. CDR3 sequence: CASSMIGLGYNEQFF. CDR3 sequence (DNA): TGCGCCAGCAGCATGATAGGATTGGGCTACAATGAGCAGTTCTTC.

This clonotype was observed at least ten times. The chain joins TRBV5-1 to TRBJ2-1; 10 bases map to TRBD2. The CDR3 is 14 residues long. Germline CDR1 SGHRS, CDR2 YFSETQ. Trimming removed 5 bases from V and 8 bases from J; junction bases left unmatched: 7. The CDR3 DNA reads as TGCGCCAGCAGACTCGGGCTAGCGGGAGATGAGCAGTTCTTC. This gives the protein CASRLGLAGDEQFF.

The V call is TRBV29-1, the J call TRBJ2-7, with D perhaps matching TRBD1 (5 bases). This CDR3 contains 13 residues. The germline CDR1 and CDR2 sequences are SQVTM and ANQGSEA. V lost 0 bases, J lost 3 bases, and 9 bases lay in between. The DNA of the CDR3 is TGCAGCGTTGAAGAGGACATAAGCTACGAGCAGTACTTC. It encodes CSVEEDISYEQYF.

This chain uses TRBV19 with TRBJ1-1; a possible D gene is TRBD1 (6 bases). V lost 7 bases and J 2 bases, leaving 11 bases between the germline ends. CDR1 is LNHDA and CDR2 is SQIVND in the germline V gene (reference sequence). The CDR3 length is 13 residues. The CDR3 coding sequence is TGTGCCAGTAAAACAGGGAAAAACACTGAAGCTTTCTTT. It codes for CASKTGKNTEAFF.

The chain uses TRBV12-3 or TRBV12-4 and TRBJ1-5; 8 bases agree with TRBD1. The CDR3 runs to 14 residues. V was clipped by 6 bases and J by 5 bases; unmatched bases: 6. The CDR3 nucleotides are TGTGCCAGCAGCCATGGACAGGGCGATCAGCCCCAGCATTTT. Translating gives CASSHGQGDQPQHF.

This clonotype was seen more than once but under ten times. V is TRBV12-5 and J is TRBJ2-5; 7 nucleotides line up with TRBD1. CDR1 is LGHNT, CDR2 FRNRAP, per germline. The CDR3 length is 18 residues. V lost 2 bases, J lost 4 bases, and 16 bases stayed unmatched. The CDR3 protein is CASGLPSGRTGRRETQYF. The DNA of the CDR3 is TGTGCTAGTGGTTTGCCCTCCGGTCGGACAGGTCGCAGAGAGACCCAGTACTTC.

The chain employs TRBV20-1 and TRBJ2-3, with 12 nucleotides matching TRBD2. The CDR3 totals 16 residues. V was clipped by 3 bases and J by 1 base; unmatched bases: 5. The germline V gene encodes CDR1 DFQATT and CDR2 SNEGSKA (reference sequence). CDR3 bases: TGCAGTGCTAGCCGGACTAGCGGGGATCGCACAGATACGCAGTATTTT. Its translation is CSASRTSGDRTDTQYF.

In DNA, the CDR3 is TGTGCCAGCAGTGAAGAGGCGCTGCGGGCGAATGAGCAGTTCTTC. The encoded protein is CASSEEALRANEQFF. V and J are TRBV2 and TRBJ2-1; D might be TRBD2 (5 bases). Germline assignment: CDR1 SNHLY and CDR2 FYNNEI. This CDR3 region has 15 residues. Trimming removed 1 base from V and 7 bases from J, with 14 bases in between.

V usage is TRBV5-1 and J usage is TRBJ2-3, with D perhaps TRBD2 (5 bases). The CDR3 loop spans 13 amino acids. The V gene lost 2 bases and the J gene lost 5 bases, with 9 bases spanning the gap. Germline CDR1 is SGHRS and CDR2 is YFSETQ. CDR3 nucleotide sequence: TGCGCCAGCAGCTTACGGACTGGAGATACGCAGTATTTT. Its translation: CASSLRTGDTQYF.

This clonotype has only a few counts. V is TRBV4-1 and J is TRBJ2-7, with TRBD2 as a possible D gene (5 bases). The germline V gene has CDR1 MGHRA and CDR2 YSYEKL. Trimming stripped 2 bases from V and 6 bases from J, with 14 bases between. The CDR3 is 14 residues long. The chain's CDR3 is CASSQRSRLPEQYV. CDR3 bases: TGCGCCAGCAGCCAAAGGTCAAGACTACCCGAGCAGTACGTC.

The V gene is TRBV7-9, the J gene TRBJ2-1; no definite D call. V shed 5 bases and J shed 2 bases, with 16 bases lying between them. This CDR3 spans 16 amino acids. CDR1 is SEHNR, CDR2 FQNEAQ, per germline (reference sequence). The CDR3 sequence is CASSHRGNYAYNEQFF. CDR3 DNA: TGTGCCAGCAGCCATCGCGGTAACTACGCCTACAATGAGCAGTTCTTC.

This clonotype showed up just a few times. This sequence joins TRBV10-3 and TRBJ1-2, with D unresolved. The germline gives CDR1 ENHRY, CDR2 SYGVKD. With 0 bases removed from V and 4 bases from J, the gap between germline ends came to 6 bases. This CDR3 has 13 residues. The CDR3 DNA sequence: TGTGCCATCAGTGAGTCGGAAGCCTATGGCTACACCTTC. It codes for CAISESEAYGYTF.

V usage is TRBV5-6 and J usage is TRBJ2-4; 8 positions agree with TRBD2. The ends lost 3 bases at V and 7 bases at J; junction bases unmatched: 9. The CDR3 is made up of 15 amino acids. The germline V gene has CDR1 SGHDT and CDR2 YYEEEE. DNA of the CDR3: TGTGCCAGCAGCTCGCGGGGGGCCTGGGATAACATTCAGTACTTC. It is translated as CASSSRGAWDNIQYF.

This clonotype was observed a few times. The genes are TRBV24-1 and TRBJ2-3; 9 nucleotides match TRBD1. V lost 7 bases and J lost 5; bases outside the gene matches: 9. From germline, CDR1 is KGHDR and CDR2 SFDVKD. The CDR3 has 15 residues. CDR3 region: CATRDGTGTGDTQYF. The CDR3 bases are TGTGCCACCAGGGACGGGACAGGGACTGGAGATACGCAGTATTTT.

This clonotype was observed a handful of times. The chain's CDR3 is CASSLVAAGTEAFF. The DNA for the CDR3 is TGTGCCAGCAGTTTAGTGGCCGCCGGCACTGAAGCTTTCTTT. The rearrangement joins TRBV12-3 or TRBV12-4 to TRBJ1-1, with D unclear. With 1 base removed from V and 4 bases from J, the gap between germline ends came to 10 bases. The CDR3 sequence is 14 residues long.